This T cell receptor beta chain was observed in a study of cytomegalovirus exposure and HLA in healthy donors. This CDR3 is 12 amino acids long. V lost 5 bases and J lost 10; bases outside the gene matches: 3. In germline, CDR1 is PRHDT, CDR2 FYEKMQ (reference sequence). The table came from immunoSEQ multiplex PCR; TCRdb's copy has only in-frame clones and leaves some out. Of some 110,000 clones in the sample, about 93% are singletons; the top ten hold over 1%. The specimen was PBMCs. This chain connects TRBV13 to TRBJ2-5, with 11 bases aligning to TRBD2. The source of this sequence is a woman younger than 35 in good health and CMV-seronegative. The CDR3 coding sequence is TGTGCCAGCAGCGGGGGACTAGCGGACCAGTACTTC. It specifies CASSGGLADQYF. The full variable domain, in which reference TRBV13 and TRBJ2-5 provide the parts outside the CDR3, is AAGVIQSPRHLIKEKRETATLKCYPIPRHDTVYWYQQGPGQDPQFLISFYEKMQSDKGSIPDRFSAQQFSDYHSELNMSSLELGDSALYFCASSGGLADQYFGPGTRLLVL.